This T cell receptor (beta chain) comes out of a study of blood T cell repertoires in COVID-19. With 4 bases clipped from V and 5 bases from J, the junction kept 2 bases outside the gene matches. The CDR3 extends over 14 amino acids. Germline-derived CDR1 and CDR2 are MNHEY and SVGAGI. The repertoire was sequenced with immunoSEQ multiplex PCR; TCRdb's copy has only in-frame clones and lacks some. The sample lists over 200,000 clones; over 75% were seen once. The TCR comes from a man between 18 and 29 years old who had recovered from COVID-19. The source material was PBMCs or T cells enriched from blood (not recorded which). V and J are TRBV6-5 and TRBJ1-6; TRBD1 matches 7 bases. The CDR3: CASSWGQHNSPLHF. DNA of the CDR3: TGTGCCAGCAGTTGGGGACAGCATAATTCACCCCTCCACTTT.